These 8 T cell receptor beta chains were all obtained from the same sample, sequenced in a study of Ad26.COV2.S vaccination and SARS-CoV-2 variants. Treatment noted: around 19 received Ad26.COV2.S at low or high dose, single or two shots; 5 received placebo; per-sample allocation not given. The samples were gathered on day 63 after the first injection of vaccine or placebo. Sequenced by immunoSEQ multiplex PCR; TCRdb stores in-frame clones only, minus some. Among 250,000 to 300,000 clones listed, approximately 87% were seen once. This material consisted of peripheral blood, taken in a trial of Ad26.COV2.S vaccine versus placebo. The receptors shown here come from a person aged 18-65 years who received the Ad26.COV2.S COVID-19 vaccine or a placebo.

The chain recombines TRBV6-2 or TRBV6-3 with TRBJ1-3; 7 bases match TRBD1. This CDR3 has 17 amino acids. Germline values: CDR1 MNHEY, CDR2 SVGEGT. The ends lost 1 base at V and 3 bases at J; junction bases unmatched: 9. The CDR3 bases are TGTGCCAGCAGTTACTTCCGTCCAGACAGGGTTGGAAACACCATATATTTT. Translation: CASSYFRPDRVGNTIYF.

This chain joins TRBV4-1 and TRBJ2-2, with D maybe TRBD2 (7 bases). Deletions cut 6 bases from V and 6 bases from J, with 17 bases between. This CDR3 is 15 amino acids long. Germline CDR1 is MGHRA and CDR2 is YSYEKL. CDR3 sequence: CASRETGGLAGELFF. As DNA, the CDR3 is TGCGCCAGCAGGGAGACCGGGGGGCTCGCCGGGGAGCTGTTTTTT.

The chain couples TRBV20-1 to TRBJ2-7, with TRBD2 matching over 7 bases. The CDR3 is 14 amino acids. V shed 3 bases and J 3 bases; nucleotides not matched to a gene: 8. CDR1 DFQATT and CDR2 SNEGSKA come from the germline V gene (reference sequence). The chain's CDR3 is CSASPSGTNYEQYF. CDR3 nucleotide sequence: TGCAGTGCTAGTCCCAGCGGGACTAACTACGAGCAGTACTTC.

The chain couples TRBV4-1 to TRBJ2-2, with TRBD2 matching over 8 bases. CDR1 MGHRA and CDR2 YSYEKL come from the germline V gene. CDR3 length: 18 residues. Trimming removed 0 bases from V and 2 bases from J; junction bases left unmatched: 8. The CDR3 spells CASSQDLAGGLNTGELFF. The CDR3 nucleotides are TGCGCCAGCAGCCAAGATCTGGCGGGGGGCCTCAACACCGGGGAGCTGTTTTTT.

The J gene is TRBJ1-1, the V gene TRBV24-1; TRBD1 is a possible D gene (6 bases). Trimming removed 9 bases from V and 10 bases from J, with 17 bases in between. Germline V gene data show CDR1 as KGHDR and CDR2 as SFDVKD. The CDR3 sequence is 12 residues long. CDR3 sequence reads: CATDSGGRPAFF. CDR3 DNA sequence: TGTGCCACCGACTCCGGGGGGCGACCAGCTTTCTTT.

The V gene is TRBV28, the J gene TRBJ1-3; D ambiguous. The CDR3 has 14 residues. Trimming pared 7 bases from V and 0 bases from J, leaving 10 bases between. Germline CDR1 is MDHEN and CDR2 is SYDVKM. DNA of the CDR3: TGTGCCAGCATAGGAAGTAACTCTGGAAACACCATATATTTT. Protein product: CASIGSNSGNTIYF. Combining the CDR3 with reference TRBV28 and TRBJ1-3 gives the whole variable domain DVKVTQSSRYLVKRTGEKVFLECVQDMDHENMFWYRQDPGLGLRLIYFSYDVKMKEKGDIPEGYSVSREKKERFSLILESASTNQTSMYLCASIGSNSGNTIYFGEGSWLTVV.

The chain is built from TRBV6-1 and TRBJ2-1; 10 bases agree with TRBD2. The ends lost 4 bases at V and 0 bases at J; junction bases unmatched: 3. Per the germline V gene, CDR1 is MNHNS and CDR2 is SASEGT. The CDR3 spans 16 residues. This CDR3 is CASSGTSGLSYNEQFF. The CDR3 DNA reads TGTGCCAGCAGTGGGACTAGCGGCCTCTCCTACAATGAGCAGTTCTTC.

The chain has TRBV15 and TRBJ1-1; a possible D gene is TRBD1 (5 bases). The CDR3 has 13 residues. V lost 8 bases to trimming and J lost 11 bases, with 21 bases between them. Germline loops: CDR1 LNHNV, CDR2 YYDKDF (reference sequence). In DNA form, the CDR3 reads TGTGCCACCTCTTCCCTTGGGACGACGGGCGCTTTCTTT. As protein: CATSSLGTTGAFF. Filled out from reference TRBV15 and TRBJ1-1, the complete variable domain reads DAMVIQNPRYQVTQFGKPVTLSCSQTLNHNVMYWYQQKSSQAPKLLFHYYDKDFNNEADTPDNFQSRRPNTSFCFLDIRSPGLGDTAMYLCATSSLGTTGAFFGQGTRLTVV.